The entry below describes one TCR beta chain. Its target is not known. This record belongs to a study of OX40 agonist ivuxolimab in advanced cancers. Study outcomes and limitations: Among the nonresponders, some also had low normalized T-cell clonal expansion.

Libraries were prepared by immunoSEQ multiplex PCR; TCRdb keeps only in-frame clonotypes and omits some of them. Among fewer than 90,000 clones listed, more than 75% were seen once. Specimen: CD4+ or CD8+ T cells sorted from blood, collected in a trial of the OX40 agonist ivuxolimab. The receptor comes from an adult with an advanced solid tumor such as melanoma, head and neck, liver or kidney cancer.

This CDR3 is CASSMSSGADTQYF. The DNA of the CDR3 is TGTGCCAGTAGTATGAGTAGCGGGGCAGATACGCAGTATTTT. This chain links TRBV19 with TRBJ2-3, with TRBD2 matching 8 bases. The V gene's germline CDR1 is LNHDA and CDR2 SQIVND (reference sequence). The junction had 3 bases not matched to a gene; V was cut back by 3 bases and J by 4 bases. CDR3 length: 14 amino acids.